A single TCR beta chain is shown here with its context. Its antigen is still unknown. No base quality values were provided; no much bigger clone lies one nucleotide off. The instrument given in TCRdb is Illumina HiSeq 1500. The public reads were reanalyzed by TCRdb: fastp trimming at Q25, MiXCR alignment, in-frame beta chains only. Rows with one shared CDR3 protein collapse into an entry with the most common genes and DNA. The sample data list a few hundred thousand distinct CDR3 sequences, and approximately 40% of these were observed just once. The top ten clones comprise 40% to 60% of the sample. Taken with the paper, the label for treatment or condition translates to: in vitro stimulation with specific CMV peptide epitopes to enrich CMV-specific T cells. The data were taken from a study of T cell repertoires in cytomegalovirus infection (dated by TCRdb to between 2018 and 2021). A note on the overall study: Alongside well-studied HLA-B-restricted epitopes, the peptide stimulations were aimed at recently identified HLA-C-restricted CMV epitopes, whose presentation resists viral immunomodulation. Because public TCR beta signatures pointed to carriage of CMV infection together with the matching HLA type, the HLA type of each donor mattered for the analysis. Study-wide conclusions, independent of this receptor: In both this cohort and an independent roughly 330-donor cohort, the cumulative frequency of public TCR beta family members distinguished carriers of CMV infection plus the relevant HLA type. The ex vivo response was dominated by HLA-C-restricted CMV-specific TCR beta clonotypes, which also provided the single most frequent clonotype in two of eight donors.

Taken from cysteine to phenylalanine, the CDR3 has 13 residues. The entry retains the CDR3 DNA only, 39 bases that are in frame from base 1. The trim is 5 bases for V and 2 bases for J, with a gap of 10 bases between the germline ends. The starting material was cultured PBMCs, obtained from culture after CMV antigen stimulation. The clonotype comes from a human donor in good health (CMV status not recorded). Some clones in this sample may be carry-over from other donors' samples. The V gene is TRBV12-3 or TRBV12-4 and the J gene is TRBJ2-7; no D gene can be assigned with confidence. The CDR3 is CASSGLGTYEQYF. The sequence in DNA is TGTGCCAGCAGTGGGTTGGGTACCTACGAGCAGTACTTC.